The 18 T cell receptor beta chains presented below share a single source sample, sequenced in a study of T cell repertoires in cytomegalovirus infection. TCRdb reprocessed the reads with MiXCR, giving one entry per CDR3 protein. The sample holds 130,000 or so distinct CDR3 sequences, 5% to 6.5% seen once. The sequenced sample was PBMCs. The receptors come from a human donor in good health (CMV status not recorded). Some clones in this sample may be carry-over from other donors' samples.

This clonotype was seen at least ten times. The V gene is TRBV29-1, the J gene TRBJ1-4, with TRBD1 matching 8 bases. The V segment lost 0 bases and the J segment 3 bases; nucleotides outside the gene matches: 6. The germline V gene encodes CDR1 SQVTM and CDR2 ANQGSEA. The CDR3 is 16 amino acids. The CDR3 region has the DNA TGCAGCGTTGAAGATCCAGGGGGCCGATCTAATGAAAAACTGTTTTTT. It yields the protein CSVEDPGGRSNEKLFF.

The rearrangement links TRBV29-1 to TRBJ2-7; D assignment may be TRBD1 or TRBD2 (5 bases each). Per the germline V gene, CDR1 is SQVTM and CDR2 is ANQGSEA. The CDR3 is 12 residues long. Trimming pared 5 bases from V and 1 base from J, leaving 9 bases between. The CDR3 nucleotides read TGCAGCGTTCCAGGGAGTTCCTACGAGCAGTACTTC. Its translation: CSVPGSSYEQYF.

This clonotype was recorded a few times. CDR3 DNA sequence: TGTGCCAGCAGCTTAGCGGCGGGCTACGAGCAGTACTTC. It yields the protein CASSLAAGYEQYF. The chain links TRBV7-2 to TRBJ2-7; D perhaps matches TRBD2 (5 bases). Trimming took 0 bases from V and 3 from J, leaving 6 bases between them. Germline CDR1 SGHTA, CDR2 FQGNSA. CDR3 length equals 13 residues.

This clonotype was detected many times. V gene TRBV30 combines with J gene TRBJ1-4; D not certain. Germline V lookup: CDR1 GTSNPN, CDR2 SVGIG (reference sequence). The CDR3 is 14 amino acids. V was shortened by 3 bases and J by 2 bases, with 10 bases between the two germline ends. The CDR3 sequence: CAWRLPGTNEKLFF. For the CDR3, the DNA is TGTGCCTGGAGGCTTCCTGGGACTAATGAAAAACTGTTTTTT.

The sample holds a few counts of this clonotype. This rearrangement joins TRBV19 to TRBJ1-3; D perhaps matches TRBD1 (6 bases). The germline V gene has CDR1 LNHDA and CDR2 SQIVND (reference sequence). The CDR3 runs 17 residues. Deletions cut 3 bases from V and 0 bases from J, with 15 bases between. The chain's CDR3 is CASSIQGLPYSGNTIYF. DNA of the CDR3: TGTGCCAGTAGTATCCAGGGGCTACCGTACTCTGGAAACACCATATATTTT.

This clonotype showed up many times. The chain has TRBV7-2 and TRBJ1-1; D is undetermined. V lost 2 bases and J lost 1, with 14 bases in between. The CDR3 is 16 amino acids. Per germline, CDR1 SGHTA and CDR2 FQGNSA. The CDR3, as DNA: TGTGCCAGCAGCTTATCGGTCAGCACACCGAACACTGAAGCTTTCTTT. It is translated as CASSLSVSTPNTEAFF.

The chain employs TRBV6-1 and TRBJ1-6; TRBD1 aligns across 9 bases. Germline CDR1 is MNHNS and CDR2 is SASEGT. With 6 bases clipped from V and 7 bases from J, the junction kept 7 bases outside the gene matches. CDR3 length equals 15 residues. Here the CDR3 reads CASSPRTGVNSPLHF. The CDR3 coding sequence is TGTGCCAGCAGCCCGCGGACAGGGGTGAATTCACCCCTCCACTTT.

The chain employs TRBV25-1 and TRBJ2-3, with D unclear. Germline V gene sequence: CDR1 MGHDK, CDR2 SYGVNS. V was shortened by 4 bases and J by 2 bases, with 4 bases between the two germline ends. The CDR3 runs to 12 residues. Here the CDR3 DNA reads TGTGCCAGCAGTGGGTTCACAGATACGCAGTATTTT. It translates to CASSGFTDTQYF.

This clonotype was detected many times. V usage is TRBV10-3 and J usage is TRBJ1-2; D call uncertain. CDR1 ENHRY and CDR2 SYGVKD come from the germline V gene. Between the trimmed V and J ends, which lost 3 bases and 4 bases, there was a span of 15 bases. The CDR3 has 15 amino acids. The DNA of the CDR3 is TGTGCCATCAGTGAAGTAGGGAAACGGTCCTATGGCTACACCTTC. It yields the protein CAISEVGKRSYGYTF.

Ten or more counts support this clonotype. The rearrangement uses TRBV7-8 and TRBJ1-1, with unresolved D. Germline CDR1 and CDR2: SGHVS and FQNEAQ. Trimming left V 1 base short and J 3 bases short, with 9 bases between. This CDR3 region has 14 residues. The CDR3 DNA reads TGTGCCAGCAGCTTAGTCTACGGGGACACTGAAGCTTTCTTT. Protein product: CASSLVYGDTEAFF.

In its sample, this clonotype was seen many times. This chain joins TRBV3-1 and TRBJ2-3, with TRBD1 matching over 8 bases. The CDR3 length is 14 residues. Germline loops: CDR1 LGHDT, CDR2 YNNKEL (reference sequence). The V segment lost 1 base and the J segment 4 bases; nucleotides outside the gene matches: 1. This chain's CDR3 is CASSQGTGSDTQYF. The CDR3 DNA follows: TGTGCCAGCAGCCAAGGGACAGGGTCAGATACGCAGTATTTT.

This clonotype was counted at least ten times. The chain recombines TRBV11-2 with TRBJ1-4, with TRBD1 as a possible D gene (6 bases). The CDR3 has 14 residues. CDR1 is SGHAT, CDR2 FQNNGV, per germline. The germline V and J ends were trimmed by 5 bases and 7 bases, with 14 bases remaining between them. The CDR3 DNA is TGTGCCAGCAGCCCCGGACAGTTGCGTGAAAAACTGTTTTTT. Protein product: CASSPGQLREKLFF.

There are many counts of this clonotype. This chain links TRBV7-3 with TRBJ1-1; D is ambiguous. The CDR3 loop spans 17 amino acids. Germline V gene data show CDR1 as SGHTA and CDR2 as FQGTGA. V was shortened by 5 bases and J by 4 bases, with 23 bases between the two germline ends. The CDR3 nucleotides are TGTGCCAGCAGCGCCCCCGGACCACCAATGGCAGGCACTGAAGCTTTCTTT. It yields the protein CASSAPGPPMAGTEAFF. The full variable domain, rest sourced from reference TRBV7-3 and TRBJ1-1, is GAGVSQTPSNKVTEKGKYVELRCDPISGHTALYWYRQSLGQGPEFLIYFQGTGAADDSGLPNDRFFAVRPEGSVSTLKIQRTERGDSAVYLCASSAPGPPMAGTEAFFGQGTRLTVV.

This clonotype was counted at least ten times. The chain uses TRBV4-2 and TRBJ2-1, with 9 bases identical to TRBD1. With 0 bases clipped from V and 7 bases from J, the junction kept 7 bases outside the gene matches. Germline CDR1 and CDR2: LGHNA and YNFKEQ. The CDR3 sequence is 16 residues long. CDR3 DNA sequence: TGTGCCAGCAGCCAAGATTTGGGGACAGGGTTGAATGAGCAGTTCTTC. It is translated as CASSQDLGTGLNEQFF.

The chain has TRBV18 and TRBJ2-3, with 8 bases fitting TRBD1. The CDR3 has 19 amino acids. Germline lookup yields CDR1 KGHSH and CDR2 LQKENI. V lost 3 bases and J lost 0; bases outside the gene matches: 14. This CDR3 is CASSPLRRTGTTSTDTQYF. For the CDR3, the DNA is TGTGCCAGCTCACCGTTGCGACGGACAGGGACAACTAGCACAGATACGCAGTATTTT.

The gene calls are TRBV4-3 and TRBJ2-7; D possibly uses TRBD1 or TRBD2 (5 bases each). Germline V CDR1 and CDR2: LGHNA, YSLEER. V was trimmed by 1 base and J by 3 bases, leaving 13 bases between them. The length of the CDR3 is 15 residues. The CDR3 sequence is CASSQGQSGLYEQYF. CDR3 DNA: TGCGCCAGCAGCCAAGGACAGAGCGGTCTCTACGAGCAGTACTTC.

Many counts were recorded for this clonotype. The chain uses TRBV7-2 and TRBJ2-1, with D unresolved. The CDR3 extends over 15 amino acids. The germline V gene has CDR1 SGHTA and CDR2 FQGNSA. V gave up 1 base and J gave up 8 bases, with 15 bases separating them. DNA for the CDR3: TGTGCCAGCAGCTTAGACGGTAGCTGGGTGGATGAGCAGTTCTTC. Protein product: CASSLDGSWVDEQFF.

This clonotype was seen ten or more times. The V gene is TRBV5-1, the J gene TRBJ2-7, with D perhaps matching TRBD1 or TRBD2 (6 bases each). CDR1 and CDR2 (germline): SGHRS, YFSETQ. The CDR3 covers 14 residues. Trimming took off 3 bases at V and 6 bases at J, with 16 bases between the two ends. The CDR3 loop reads CASSSLVGGGEQYF. CDR3 sequence (DNA): TGCGCCAGCAGCTCCCTCGTGGGGGGCGGCGAGCAGTACTTC.